Listed below are T cell receptor beta chains from one sample, sequenced in a study of blood T cell repertoires in COVID-19. Clones were read by immunoSEQ multiplex PCR, and TCRdb kept only the in-frame ones, dropping some. The sample yields 25,000 to 35,000 clones, approximately 85% seen once. Input material: peripheral blood. The receptor source for this set is a human donor in a cohort sampled during active COVID-19. Each CDR3 is given without its conserved first and last residue.

TRBV5-1	TRBJ1-1	ASRSGGGYTEAF
TRBV6-5	TRBJ1-1	ASSYPNALRTEAF
TRBV28	TRBJ1-2	ASSERLTGGGGNGYT
TRBV28	TRBJ2-5	ASSSDRAGRETQY
TRBV19	TRBJ2-7	ASSIVHSLYEQY
TRBV5-1	TRBJ2-3	ASSLTGTGVTDTQY
TRBV19	TRBJ1-5	ASSAGTGGQPQH
TRBV28	TRBJ1-2	ASSLPPRGDYGYT
TRBV24-1	TRBJ2-1	ATSDSGTGGDEQF
TRBV28	TRBJ1-6	ASSSGQGNSPLH
TRBV19	TRBJ2-5	ASSIVGWETQY
TRBV11-2	TRBJ2-7	ASSFEGRVSYEQY
TRBV2	TRBJ1-6	ASKEEGGKSNSPLH
TRBV19	TRBJ2-3	ASSARSGTSTDTQY
TRBV6-6	TRBJ1-1	ASSLEVNTEAF
TRBV12-2	TRBJ1-5	ASRLRGKKQPQH
TRBV7-9	TRBJ2-7	ASSPPGVWGRHEQY
TRBV5-6	TRBJ2-3	ASTLEAADTQY
TRBV5-5	TRBJ1-1	ASSAGQGINTEAF
TRBV7-6	TRBJ1-1	ASSLAVDRASEAF
TRBV30	TRBJ2-5	AWSVRHRETQY
TRBV12-5	TRBJ2-1	ASGPDRSSYNEQF
TRBV3-1/TRBV3-2	TRBJ1-1	ASTQTLNTEAF
TRBV9	TRBJ1-3	ASSQGGGDGNTIY
TRBV7-6	TRBJ1-5	ASSLYGQGGQPQH
TRBV24-1	TRBJ1-2	ATSDSKGGTGGGYT
TRBV5-6	TRBJ2-4	ASSLGSQNIQY
TRBV2	TRBJ2-1	ASSELAGTDEQF
TRBV7-2	TRBJ2-1	ASSSGLARYNEQF
TRBV27	TRBJ2-7	ASSAHRGWYEQY
TRBV5-1	TRBJ2-1	ASSLVVAGEQF
TRBV2	TRBJ1-6	ASSGGQGRGNSPLH
TRBV11-2	TRBJ1-2	ASSVGTDYGYT
TRBV5-8	TRBJ1-1	ASSPRLSEAF
TRBV4-1	TRBJ1-3	ASSQTPQDISGNTIY
TRBV4-1	TRBJ2-5	ASTPGGGKTQY
TRBV27	TRBJ2-6	ASRATGTGANVLT
TRBV19	TRBJ2-7	ASMGGSEQY
TRBV3-1/TRBV3-2	TRBJ1-4	ASSQGQGREKLF
TRBV28	TRBJ2-7	ASSFFGSGRGDEQY
TRBV27	TRBJ2-7	ASSSAGTHYEQY
TRBV21-1	TRBJ2-4	ASSKGGSRAKNIQY
TRBV12-2	TRBJ2-1	ASRSPLGVETHEQF
TRBV25-1	TRBJ2-7	ASSFYRDRGGEQY
TRBV5-1	TRBJ2-5	ASRTGGLATQETQY
TRBV27	TRBJ2-7	ASSPVRGRVHDEQY
TRBV28	TRBJ2-4	AVTREGNIQY
TRBV2	TRBJ2-3	ASSVSRSTDTQY
TRBV6-6	TRBJ1-5	ASSSTGDLRQPQH
TRBV2	TRBJ2-7	ASSGQGYEQY
TRBV5-1	TRBJ2-1	ASSLDGNNEQF
TRBV5-6	TRBJ1-2	ASSLVGQDYGYT
TRBV10-2	TRBJ2-3	ASRPGTSGSSDTQY
TRBV14	TRBJ2-2	ASSQTYTGELF
TRBV5-1	TRBJ2-1	ASSLGGLAQGNEQF